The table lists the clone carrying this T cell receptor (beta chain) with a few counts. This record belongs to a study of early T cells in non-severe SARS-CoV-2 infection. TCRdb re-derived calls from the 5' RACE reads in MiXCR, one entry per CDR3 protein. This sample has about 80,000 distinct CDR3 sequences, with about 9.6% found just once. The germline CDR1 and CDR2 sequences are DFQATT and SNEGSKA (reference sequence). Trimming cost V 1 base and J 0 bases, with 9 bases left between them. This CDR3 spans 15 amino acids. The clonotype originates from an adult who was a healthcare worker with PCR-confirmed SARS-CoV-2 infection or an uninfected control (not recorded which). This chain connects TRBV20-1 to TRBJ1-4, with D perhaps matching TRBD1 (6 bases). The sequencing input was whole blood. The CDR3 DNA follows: TGCAGTGCTAGAGCCCAGGGGACAACTAATGAAAAACTGTTTTTT. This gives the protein CSARAQGTTNEKLFF.